These 21 T cell receptor beta chains share one sample of origin, sequenced in a study of radiation and T cells in renal cell carcinoma. Time point given: blood 2 weeks post-SBRT. Specified treatment: 15 Gy SBRT to primary tumor, nephrectomy 4 weeks later. Using immunoSEQ multiplex PCR, the repertoire was profiled, and TCRdb retains in-frame clones only, with some absent. Of tens of thousands of clones listed, 75% to 85% were seen once; the top ten hold approximately 28%. Sequences were derived from blood, sampled from a patient whose treatment included radiotherapy and nephrectomy. The receptors stem from a woman aged 70-85 years with renal cell carcinoma.

The rearrangement links TRBV15 to TRBJ1-2, with D unclear. This CDR3 contains 15 residues. V lost 3 bases and J lost 10, with 21 bases in between. The germline CDR1 and CDR2 sequences are LNHNV and YYDKDF (reference sequence). The CDR3 nucleotides are TGTGCCACCAGCAGGGGGTTCGGTCAGGAGGTTTTCTACACCTTC. It encodes CATSRGFGQEVFYTF.

V gene TRBV10-3 combines with J gene TRBJ2-1; TRBD1 or TRBD2 may be the D gene (5 bases each). This CDR3 contains 14 residues. V lost 0 bases and J lost 6, with 9 bases in between. CDR1 and CDR2 (germline): ENHRY, SYGVKD. The DNA for the CDR3 is TGTGCCATCAGTGAGTCGATTGGGGGCAATGAGCAGTTCTTC. Translated, it gives CAISESIGGNEQFF.

This sequence joins TRBV19 and TRBJ1-6; 11 bases are shared with TRBD1. The CDR3 has 16 residues. V lost 9 bases, J lost 0 bases, and 4 bases stayed unmatched. CDR1 is LNHDA, CDR2 SQIVND, per germline (reference sequence). The CDR3 nucleotides are TGTGCCAGCCGGGACAGGGGGAGCTCCTATAATTCACCCCTCCACTTT. It specifies CASRDRGSSYNSPLHF.

This clone was picked up one time. The rearrangement uses TRBV12-2 and TRBJ2-3; no DNA check was done on the table's D call, TRBD2. TRBV12-2 counts as a pseudogene. The CDR3 extends over 17 amino acids. CDR3 sequence: CASRRTSGPSSTDTQYF. The CDR3 nucleotides are TGTGCAAGTCGTCGGACTAGCGGACCTTCTAGCACAGATACGCAGTATTTT.

The rearrangement links TRBV5-1 to TRBJ1-1; TRBD1 is a possible D gene (5 bases). Germline V lookup: CDR1 SGHRS, CDR2 YFSETQ. The CDR3 is 14 amino acids. Trimming removed 4 bases from V and 4 bases from J, with 14 bases in between. CDR3 coding DNA: TGCGCCAGCAGCGGGGGGACCGAGGGCACTGAAGCTTTCTTT. Encoded protein: CASSGGTEGTEAFF.

The V call is TRBV2, the J call TRBJ2-7; the D is unclear. This CDR3 region has 14 residues. Germline-derived CDR1 and CDR2 are SNHLY and FYNNEI. The V end was cut by 5 bases, the J end by 0 bases, with 11 bases between. CDR3 DNA sequence: TGTGCCAGCAGTACGACGGTAAACTCCTACGAGCAGTACTTC. Translating gives CASSTTVNSYEQYF.

The J gene is TRBJ2-1, the V gene TRBV6-6, with 11 bases that match TRBD2. J lost 9 bases, V lost 6 bases, and 13 bases had no gene match. CDR1 and CDR2 (germline): MNHNY, SVGAGI (reference sequence). The CDR3 totals 16 residues. The CDR3 region is CASSPRVAGGSSEQFF. The CDR3 bases are TGTGCCAGCAGCCCCCGGGTAGCGGGGGGGTCGAGTGAGCAGTTCTTC.

V usage is TRBV2 and J usage is TRBJ1-1; D is unclear. Germline lookup yields CDR1 SNHLY and CDR2 FYNNEI. The CDR3 is 13 amino acids. V was cut by 6 bases and J by 4 bases, with 12 bases left in between. The CDR3 protein is CASSQEAGTEAFF. CDR3 coding DNA: TGTGCCAGCAGCCAGGAAGCGGGCACTGAAGCTTTCTTT.

This chain connects TRBV27 to TRBJ2-7; 9 bases match TRBD2. V trimming: 3 bases; J trimming: 2 bases; junction bases outside the gene matches: 8. Germline V gene lookup returns CDR1 MNHEY and CDR2 SMNVEV (reference sequence). The CDR3 runs 16 residues. CDR3 amino acids: CASSFLDAGGAYEQYF. The CDR3 nucleotides are TGTGCCAGCAGTTTTCTCGACGCGGGGGGGGCCTACGAGCAGTACTTC.

The rearrangement joins TRBV18 to TRBJ1-3, with D possibly TRBD1 on 5 matching bases. Trimming removed 3 bases from V and 0 bases from J, with 15 bases in between. Germline V CDR1 and CDR2: KGHSH, LQKENI. The CDR3 runs 17 residues. CDR3 sequence reads: CASSPLSTVFSGNTIYF. The CDR3 bases are TGTGCCAGCTCACCCCTATCGACAGTCTTCTCTGGAAACACCATATATTTT.

The chain has TRBV18 and TRBJ2-3; D ambiguous. The germline V gene encodes CDR1 KGHSH and CDR2 LQKENI. The ends were cut back, 3 bases at V and 0 bases at J, with 10 bases in the middle. This CDR3 is built from 15 residues. The chain's CDR3 is CASSPKESSTDTQYF. For the CDR3, the DNA is TGTGCCAGCTCACCCAAAGAGTCTAGCACAGATACGCAGTATTTT.

This rearrangement joins TRBV6-1 to TRBJ2-3; D is ambiguous. V lost 2 bases and J 0 bases, leaving 9 bases between the germline ends. The CDR3 has 15 amino acids. The germline CDR1 and CDR2 sequences are MNHNS and SASEGT. CDR3 bases: TGTGCCAGCAGTGAAATTCCCTTAAGCACAGATACGCAGTATTTT. This sequence encodes CASSEIPLSTDTQYF.

V gene TRBV7-9 combines with J gene TRBJ1-4; D ambiguous. Germline V gives CDR1 SEHNR, CDR2 FQNEAQ (reference sequence). The CDR3 extends over 14 amino acids. The V gene lost 0 bases and the J gene lost 6 bases, with 8 bases spanning the gap. CDR3: CASSLAQSHEKLFF. CDR3 nucleotide sequence: TGTGCCAGCAGCTTAGCACAGTCACATGAAAAACTGTTTTTT.

The CDR3 DNA sequence: TGTGCCAGCAGCTTAAATACAGGGAGGTACGAGCAGTACTTC. It encodes CASSLNTGRYEQYF. The chain couples TRBV7-2 to TRBJ2-7; D assignment may be TRBD1 or TRBD2 (6 bases each). The germline V gene has CDR1 SGHTA and CDR2 FQGNSA. CDR3 length: 14 residues. The V gene lost 2 bases and the J gene lost 4 bases, with 12 bases spanning the gap.

V and J are TRBV27 and TRBJ2-5; 7 bases fit TRBD2. V was clipped by 5 bases and J by 5 bases; unmatched bases: 5. Germline V lookup: CDR1 MNHEY, CDR2 SMNVEV (reference sequence). This CDR3 has 13 residues. Written as DNA, the CDR3 is TGTGCCAGCAGTCACGGGGAGGGGGAGACCCAGTACTTC. This encodes CASSHGEGETQYF.

This clone appeared a few times. The V call is TRBV5-5, the J call TRBJ1-6, with D unresolved. The germline CDR1 and CDR2 sequences are SGHKS and YYEKEE (reference sequence). The CDR3 spans 19 residues. V was trimmed by 0 bases and J by 8 bases, leaving 24 bases between them. The CDR3 DNA is TGTGCCAGCAGCTTGGTTTTCTTTTTTTCGGCTGGATACTATTCACCCCTCCACTTT. This gives the protein CASSLVFFFSAGYYSPLHF.

V and J are TRBV6-5 and TRBJ2-5, with no clear D. Trimming pared 3 bases from V and 0 bases from J, leaving 8 bases between. Germline V gene lookup returns CDR1 MNHEY and CDR2 SVGAGI. This CDR3 comprises 14 residues. The CDR3 nucleotides are TGTGCCAGCAGTTATTCGATCTACCAAGAGACCCAGTACTTC. Amino acids: CASSYSIYQETQYF.

CDR3 region: CASSLGGRGRGPYNEQFF. CDR3 in DNA: TGTGCCAGCAGCTTAGGGGGGCGCGGGAGGGGACCCTACAATGAGCAGTTCTTC. The chain carries TRBV7-9 and TRBJ2-1; 9 bases match TRBD2. CDR1 is SEHNR and CDR2 is FQNEAQ in the germline V gene (reference sequence). This CDR3 region has 18 residues. Trimming cost V 1 base and J 2 bases; bases outside gene matches: 9.

This chain links TRBV15 with TRBJ1-3; TRBD1 matches at 9 bases. The trim removed 6 bases at V and 1 base at J, leaving 4 bases unmatched. The length of the CDR3 is 15 residues. The V gene's germline CDR1 is LNHNV and CDR2 YYDKDF (reference sequence). This CDR3 reads CATRGDRASGNTIYF. The CDR3 bases are TGTGCCACCAGGGGGGACAGGGCATCTGGAAACACCATATATTTT.

This chain connects TRBV5-6 to TRBJ2-7; TRBD2 might be the D (6 bases). The germline V and J ends were trimmed by 5 bases and 7 bases, with 22 bases remaining between them. Germline V gene sequence: CDR1 SGHDT, CDR2 YYEEEE. The CDR3 covers 15 residues. DNA for the CDR3: TGTGCCAGCAGTTACCGGGACTTCTGGGTGGAAGAGCAGTACTTC. Its translation is CASSYRDFWVEEQYF. Complete variable domain (other parts from reference TRBV5-6 and TRBJ2-7): DAGVTQSPTHLIKTRGQQVTLRCSPKSGHDTVSWYQQALGQGPQFIFQYYEEEERQRGNFPDRFSGHQFPNYSSELNVNALLLGDSALYLCASSYRDFWVEEQYFGPGTRLTVT.

The gene calls are TRBV2 and TRBJ2-3, with D tentatively TRBD1 or TRBD2 (5 bases each). Germline V gene lookup returns CDR1 SNHLY and CDR2 FYNNEI. This CDR3 is 14 amino acids long. The ends were cut back, 4 bases at V and 8 bases at J, with 16 bases in the middle. CDR3 nucleotide sequence: TGTGCCAGCAGTGGGGACCTCACAATGTCTACGCAGTATTTT. It codes for CASSGDLTMSTQYF.